Below, 21 T cell receptor beta chains from the same sample are listed, as sequenced in a study of blood T cells in healthy people across ages. The use of a sample-barcoded 5' primer and a J-beta primer mix characterized a second PCR of roughly 7 to 11 cycles. From the 5' RACE reads, TCRdb called clonotypes with MiXCR, one entry per CDR3 protein. This repertoire shows about 780,000 distinct CDR3 sequences, more than 35% found once; its top ten account for 15% to 20%. The sequenced material came from blood. These receptors were collected from an elderly man in good health.

In its sample, this clonotype was seen a few times. The chain has TRBV7-2 and TRBJ1-1; D gene unclear. Germline-derived CDR1 and CDR2 are SGHTA and FQGNSA. CDR3 length: 14 amino acids. V was clipped by 6 bases and J by 3 bases, with 14 bases between them. The CDR3 DNA reads TGTGCCAGCAGTTCCCAGGCCCGGGACACTGAAGCTTTCTTT. Translation: CASSSQARDTEAFF.

The chain recombines TRBV20-1 with TRBJ2-7; 10 nucleotides match TRBD2. Germline V gene data show CDR1 as DFQATT and CDR2 as SNEGSKA (reference sequence). The CDR3 length is 14 residues. V was clipped by 5 bases and J by 2 bases; unmatched bases: 6. CDR3 DNA sequence: TGCAGTGCTCATTTCAGCGGGGGGGCCTACGAGCAGTACTTC. Residues: CSAHFSGGAYEQYF.

The chain couples TRBV27 to TRBJ2-3; 11 bases are a match to TRBD1. Germline trimming cut 5 bases from V and 3 bases from J; bases unmatched to any gene: 4. The germline CDR1 and CDR2 sequences are MNHEY and SMNVEV (reference sequence). The CDR3 consists of 15 residues. CDR3 amino acids: CASSPGQGATDTQYF. In nucleotides, the CDR3 is TGTGCCAGCAGTCCCGGACAGGGGGCGACAGATACGCAGTATTTT.

The chain couples TRBV12-3 or TRBV12-4 to TRBJ1-1; 12 bases are shared with TRBD1. This CDR3 has 14 amino acids. With V trimmed by 5 bases and J by 7 bases, 5 bases remained unmatched. As DNA, the CDR3 is TGTGCCAGCAGTACGGGACAGGGGGCAAATGAAGCTTTCTTT. Its protein is CASSTGQGANEAFF.

This clonotype has only a few counts. CDR3 loop: CASRYSPRLHTQYF. In nucleotides, the CDR3 is TGTGCCAGCAGGTACAGCCCTCGTCTGCATACGCAGTATTTT. The chain combines TRBV6-5 with TRBJ2-3; no firm D call. The CDR3 is 14 residues long. Trimming left V 6 bases short and J 7 bases short, with 17 bases between. Germline-derived CDR1 and CDR2 are MNHEY and SVGAGI.

The CDR3 DNA reads as TGTGCCACCAGTGATTCTCTGGATAGCGGGAAACGGAGTACGCAGTATTTT. Amino acid sequence: CATSDSLDSGKRSTQYF. The gene calls are TRBV24-1 and TRBJ2-3; 8 nucleotides agree with TRBD2. The CDR3 contains 17 residues. J gave up 8 bases and V 2 bases, and 14 bases lay outside the gene matches. Germline loops: CDR1 KGHDR, CDR2 SFDVKD.

The chain joins TRBV20-1 to TRBJ2-7, with 15 nucleotides matching TRBD2. This CDR3 is 14 amino acids long. The junction had 3 bases not matched to a gene; V was cut back by 5 bases and J by 4 bases. Germline lookup yields CDR1 DFQATT and CDR2 SNEGSKA (reference sequence). DNA of the CDR3: TGCAGTGCTGGGACTAGCGGGAGGCTATACGAGCAGTACTTC. As protein: CSAGTSGRLYEQYF.

This clonotype showed up just a few times. V and J are TRBV29-1 and TRBJ2-5, with TRBD1 matching 7 bases. Germline V gene lookup returns CDR1 SQVTM and CDR2 ANQGSEA. The CDR3 sequence is 13 residues long. V trimming: 2 bases; J trimming: 5 bases; junction bases outside the gene matches: 5. The CDR3 reads CSVERQGRETQYF. Written as DNA, the CDR3 is TGCAGCGTTGAACGACAGGGTCGGGAGACCCAGTACTTC. Based on the CDR3 plus reference TRBV29-1 and TRBJ2-5, the full variable domain is SAVISQKPSRDICQRGTSLTIQCQVDSQVTMMFWYRQQPGQSLTLIATANQGSEATYESGFVIDKFPISRPNLTFSTLTVSNMSPEDSSIYLCSVERQGRETQYFGPGTRLLVL.

J is TRBJ2-1 and V is TRBV20-1; D uncertain. This CDR3 has 11 residues. V shed 7 bases and J shed 1 base, with 5 bases lying between them. Germline lookup yields CDR1 DFQATT and CDR2 SNEGSKA (reference sequence). CDR3 in DNA: TGCAGTGATACTTCCTACAATGAGCAGTTCTTC. This codes for CSDTSYNEQFF.

The genes are TRBV29-1 and TRBJ2-3; D may correspond to TRBD1 or TRBD2 (5 bases each). This CDR3 comprises 14 residues. Trimming stripped 5 bases from V and 4 bases from J, with 16 bases between. Germline loops: CDR1 SQVTM, CDR2 ANQGSEA. Here the CDR3 DNA reads TGCAGCGTTCTCCTGGGGCTGGGGGCAGATACGCAGTATTTT. Amino acids: CSVLLGLGADTQYF.

Here the CDR3 reads CASRVLAGVETQYF. As DNA, the CDR3 is TGTGCCAGCAGGGTACTAGCGGGAGTGGAGACCCAGTACTTC. This sequence joins TRBV2 and TRBJ2-5; 11 bases are a match to TRBD2. There are 14 residues in the CDR3. J gave up 5 bases and V 6 bases, and 5 bases lay outside the gene matches. Per the germline V gene, CDR1 is SNHLY and CDR2 is FYNNEI.

V and J are TRBV12-3 or TRBV12-4 and TRBJ2-1; TRBD1 is a possible D gene (6 bases). This CDR3 spans 19 amino acids. V was trimmed by 6 bases and J by 8 bases, leaving 32 bases between them. The CDR3 DNA reads TGTGCCAGCAGCACCGGACAGACTCCGGGACCCCGACTTGAAGATGAGCAGTTCTTC. This encodes CASSTGQTPGPRLEDEQFF.

V usage is TRBV20-1 and J usage is TRBJ2-3, with D possibly called TRBD1 or TRBD2 (5 bases each). V was shortened by 7 bases and J by 2 bases, with 16 bases between the two germline ends. The CDR3 contains 14 residues. Germline CDR1 is DFQATT and CDR2 is SNEGSKA (reference sequence). CDR3 nucleotides: TGCAGTGTTTTACTGGGACGCTACACAGATACGCAGTATTTT. This gives the protein CSVLLGRYTDTQYF.

This clonotype was seen only once. This sequence joins TRBV5-8 and TRBJ2-3, with 10 bases lining up with TRBD2. Germline-derived CDR1 and CDR2 are SGHTS and YDEGEE. V lost 3 bases to trimming and J lost 1 base; unmatched junction nucleotides: 2. The CDR3 covers 15 residues. This CDR3 is CASSSSGGRTDTQYF. As DNA, the CDR3 is TGTGCCAGCAGCTCTAGCGGGGGCCGCACAGATACGCAGTATTTT. Looking up the rest from reference TRBV5-8 and TRBJ2-3 gives the full variable domain: EAGVTQSPTHLIKTRGQQATLRCSPISGHTSVYWYQQALGLGLQFLLWYDEGEERNRGNFPPRFSGRQFPNYSSELNVNALELEDSALYLCASSSSGGRTDTQYFGPGTRLTVL.

The chain couples TRBV7-9 to TRBJ2-3; D gene unclear. V was cut by 2 bases and J by 1 base, with 10 bases left in between. In germline, CDR1 is SEHNR, CDR2 FQNEAQ (reference sequence). The CDR3 sequence is 15 residues long. CDR3 amino acids: CASSLPLFGTDTQYF. The DNA for the CDR3 is TGTGCCAGCAGCTTACCCCTCTTCGGCACAGATACGCAGTATTTT.

In its sample, this clonotype was seen once. This chain uses TRBV9 with TRBJ1-5, with 7 bases aligning to TRBD1. The CDR3 extends over 14 amino acids. V gave up 3 bases and J gave up 6 bases; unmatched junction bases: 6. CDR1 SGDLS and CDR2 YYNGEE come from the germline V gene. The CDR3 DNA reads TGTGCCAGCAGCGGACAGGGTAGGGTTCAGCCCCAGCATTTT. It specifies CASSGQGRVQPQHF.

V gene TRBV20-1 combines with J gene TRBJ2-5, with D unresolved. CDR3 length equals 13 residues. Germline-derived CDR1 and CDR2 are DFQATT and SNEGSKA (reference sequence). Trimming removed 3 bases at V and 2 bases at J, with 10 bases between. The CDR3 is CSASGQAQETQYF. For the CDR3, the DNA is TGCAGTGCTAGTGGGCAGGCGCAAGAGACCCAGTACTTC.

This clonotype was seen a handful of times. The J gene is TRBJ2-6, the V gene TRBV29-1; unclear D gene. The V gene's germline CDR1 is SQVTM and CDR2 ANQGSEA. With 7 bases removed from V and 1 base from J, the gap between germline ends came to 11 bases. The CDR3 covers 14 residues. CDR3 sequence: CSAADQSGANVLTF. The CDR3 coding sequence is TGCAGCGCGGCAGACCAGTCTGGGGCCAACGTCCTGACTTTC.

This clonotype was counted ten times or more. The chain carries TRBV7-2 and TRBJ2-3; TRBD1 aligns across 8 bases. CDR3 size: 15 residues. CDR1 and CDR2 (germline): SGHTA, FQGNSA. The V gene end was trimmed by 1 base and the J gene end by 4 bases; junction bases not matched to a gene: 4. CDR3 bases: TGTGCCAGCAGCTTAGGGACAGGGATTTCAGATACGCAGTATTTT. Its protein is CASSLGTGISDTQYF.

The sample holds a few counts of this clonotype. The chain carries TRBV20-1 and TRBJ1-4; D unclear. The V end lost 0 bases, the J end lost 0 bases, and 11 bases lay between the germline ends. The CDR3 is 16 residues long. The germline gives CDR1 DFQATT, CDR2 SNEGSKA (reference sequence). In DNA form, the CDR3 reads TGCAGTGCTAGAGACTTTGACGACGCAACTAATGAAAAACTGTTTTTT. This encodes CSARDFDDATNEKLFF.

The V call is TRBV10-3, the J call TRBJ2-7, with 12 bases fitting TRBD1. Losses at the gene ends were 3 bases for V and 3 bases for J; bases not matched to a gene: 3. The CDR3 is 15 amino acids. CDR1 and CDR2 (germline): ENHRY, SYGVKD. CDR3 DNA sequence: TGTGCCATCAGTGACCGGGACAGGGGGCGCTACGAGCAGTACTTC. Translation: CAISDRDRGRYEQYF.